One and the same sample provided the 11 T cell receptor beta chains below, sequenced in a study of PD-1 blockade in classical Hodgkin lymphoma. The assay was immunoSEQ multiplex PCR, and TCRdb's table has in-frame clones only and misses some. The repertoire has 15,000 to 20,000 clones, about four fifths of them found once; the top ten carry roughly a sixth. Every patient had relapsed following autologous stem cell transplantation, and cohorts differed in brentuximab vedotin exposure. Sequenced here: peripheral blood mononuclear cells (PBMCs), sampled before the second cycle of nivolumab. These receptors were taken from a human donor with classical Hodgkin lymphoma.

This chain connects TRBV27 to TRBJ1-6; D gene unclear. The V and J ends lost 3 bases and 5 bases respectively, with 5 bases between them. Germline CDR1 and CDR2: MNHEY and SMNVEV (reference sequence). This CDR3 comprises 13 residues. For the CDR3, the DNA is TGTGCCAGCAGTTTTACTGATAATTCACCCCTCCACTTT. Translation gives CASSFTDNSPLHF.

The table lists this clone with a count of one. This sequence joins TRBV19 and TRBJ2-6; 7 bases are a match to TRBD1. This CDR3 spans 18 amino acids. Germline V CDR1 and CDR2: LNHDA, SQIVND (reference sequence). V gave up 5 bases and J gave up 4 bases; unmatched junction bases: 14. The CDR3 coding sequence is TGTGCCAGTAGTCTCGGACAGGCCCTGGAAGTCGGGGCCAACGTCCTGACTTTC. The encoded protein is CASSLGQALEVGANVLTF.

The rearrangement joins TRBV5-1 to TRBJ1-1; no clear D. The germline V gene encodes CDR1 SGHRS and CDR2 YFSETQ. The ends were cut back, 0 bases at V and 0 bases at J, with 3 bases in the middle. This CDR3 has 13 amino acids. The CDR3 DNA reads TGCGCCAGCAGCTTGGTGCTGAACACTGAAGCTTTCTTT. Its translation is CASSLVLNTEAFF.

This chain uses TRBV11-2 with TRBJ2-7; D is possibly TRBD1 (5 bases). Trimming removed 5 bases from V and 3 bases from J, with 11 bases in between. This CDR3 has 13 residues. Looked up from germline, CDR1 is SGHAT and CDR2 is FQNNGV. In DNA, the CDR3 is TGTGCCAGCAGCGGAACAGGTGTCTACGAGCAGTACTTC. It yields the protein CASSGTGVYEQYF.

The chain couples TRBV18 to TRBJ2-3; D unclear. V was clipped by 3 bases and J by 5 bases, with 21 bases between them. There are 17 residues in the CDR3. Germline V gives CDR1 KGHSH, CDR2 LQKENI. The CDR3 DNA sequence: TGTGCCAGCTCACCTCCCCTACTCCCCCCGAACGGAGATACGCAGTATTTT. This encodes CASSPPLLPPNGDTQYF.

This chain connects TRBV5-1 to TRBJ2-5; D may be TRBD2 (6 bases). The CDR3 covers 14 residues. CDR1 SGHRS and CDR2 YFSETQ come from the germline V gene. V lost 0 bases and J 5 bases, leaving 11 bases between the germline ends. The CDR3 reads CASSLGGLQETQYF. CDR3 DNA: TGCGCCAGCAGCTTGGGGGGACTCCAGGAGACCCAGTACTTC.

V usage is TRBV7-8 and J usage is TRBJ1-2; TRBD1 agrees at 7 bases. The CDR3 contains 14 residues. Germline CDR1 reads SGHVS; CDR2 reads FQNEAQ. After removal of 5 bases from V and 2 bases from J, the junction contained 5 bases not matched to a gene. CDR3 in amino acids: CASSTGEWNYGYTF. CDR3 nucleotides: TGTGCCAGCAGCACAGGGGAGTGGAACTATGGCTACACCTTC.

This clone was recorded only once. The V call is TRBV30, the J call TRBJ1-2; tentative D call: TRBD1 (6 bases). This CDR3 region has 13 residues. Trimming took 0 bases from V and 7 from J, leaving 12 bases between them. Germline V gene lookup returns CDR1 GTSNPN and CDR2 SVGIG (reference sequence). CDR3 sequence (DNA): TGTGCCTGGAGTGTACGTGGGGGCGGTGGCTACACCTTC. Translated: CAWSVRGGGGYTF.

The chain recombines TRBV4-3 with TRBJ1-5; D may be TRBD1 (6 bases). V lost 1 base to trimming and J lost 7 bases, with 11 bases between them. Germline-derived CDR1 and CDR2 are LGHNA and YSLEER. This CDR3 has 14 residues. CDR3 amino acids: CASSQVGQGQPQHF. The CDR3 nucleotides are TGCGCCAGCAGCCAAGTTGGTCAGGGGCAGCCCCAGCATTTT.

The rearrangement uses TRBV28 and TRBJ1-5; D unresolved. V lost 7 bases, J lost 2 bases, and 12 bases lay in between. The CDR3 spans 14 residues. The V gene's germline CDR1 is MDHEN and CDR2 SYDVKM. CDR3 loop: CASTVGWGNQPQHF. CDR3 coding DNA: TGTGCCAGCACGGTGGGCTGGGGCAATCAGCCCCAGCATTTT.

The rearrangement joins TRBV6-4 to TRBJ2-3; D may correspond to TRBD1 or TRBD2 (5 bases each). There are 13 residues in the CDR3. Germline V gene lookup returns CDR1 MRHNA and CDR2 SNTAGT. The germline V and J ends were trimmed by 4 bases and 5 bases, with 10 bases remaining between them. CDR3 residues: CASSGGAKDTQYF. The CDR3, as DNA: TGTGCCAGCAGTGGAGGGGCGAAAGATACGCAGTATTTT.